This T cell receptor (beta chain) was sequenced in a study of blood T cell repertoires in COVID-19. Whole-study context: Collection of acute and convalescent COVID-19 samples took place in the United States, Italy and Spain. PBMCs, B-cell-depleted T cells, or T cells were the source of the cDNA or gDNA that made up the material.

Here immunoSEQ multiplex PCR was the method, and the copy in TCRdb shows in-frame clones only, minus some. Among about 78,000 clones, around 90% were seen once, and the ten largest hold under 1.1%. This TCR came from a woman aged 45 to 65 in a cohort sampled during active COVID-19. The sequencing input was peripheral blood.

The CDR3 protein is CASSFKTSGGNEQFF. CDR3 bases: TGTGCCAGCAGCTTTAAGACTAGCGGGGGAAATGAGCAGTTCTTC. The J gene is TRBJ2-1, the V gene TRBV7-2; 12 bases line up with TRBD2. Losses at the gene ends were 3 bases for V and 7 bases for J; bases not matched to a gene: 4. The CDR3 is 15 residues long. The V gene's germline CDR1 is SGHTA and CDR2 FQGNSA.